Each of the 28 T cell receptor beta chains below was sequenced from the same sample in a study of T cells in Graves' hyperthyroidism and ophthalmopathy. Amplified TCR beta CDR3 regions came from RNA transcripts. The HTBI primer set was used in a first-round RT-PCR of the TCR CDR3. TCRdb ran MiXCR on the multiplex PCR reads and lists one entry per CDR3 protein. The sample includes 530,000 or so distinct CDR3 sequences, over 15% of them seen just once. The source material was blood. The source of these receptors is a woman younger than 30 with Graves' ophthalmopathy.

This clonotype showed up many times. V and J are TRBV13 and TRBJ2-1; weak D call: TRBD1 (6 bases). Trimming took off 2 bases at V and 5 bases at J, with 10 bases between the two ends. This CDR3 has 14 amino acids. Germline-derived CDR1 and CDR2 are PRHDT and FYEKMQ (reference sequence). The CDR3 DNA follows: TGTGCCAGCAGCTTAAGGGCAGGGGACAATGAGCAGTTCTTC. This codes for CASSLRAGDNEQFF. The full variable domain, with the rest looked up from reference TRBV13 and TRBJ2-1, is AAGVIQSPRHLIKEKRETATLKCYPIPRHDTVYWYQQGPGQDPQFLISFYEKMQSDKGSIPDRFSAQQFSDYHSELNMSSLELGDSALYFCASSLRAGDNEQFFGPGTRLTVL.

The CDR3 spells CSASRDSGAGNTIYF. The CDR3 DNA is TGCAGCGCATCCCGAGACTCCGGGGCTGGAAACACCATATATTTT. The rearrangement joins TRBV29-1 to TRBJ1-3; D gene uncertain. Germline V lookup: CDR1 SQVTM, CDR2 ANQGSEA. The CDR3 consists of 15 residues. V was cut by 7 bases and J by 2 bases, with 18 bases left in between.

This clonotype was counted ten times or more. This sequence joins TRBV7-2 and TRBJ2-7; D tentatively reads TRBD1 or TRBD2 (6 bases each). CDR3 length: 12 residues. V dropped 7 bases and J dropped 4 bases, with 11 bases sitting between them. The germline V gene encodes CDR1 SGHTA and CDR2 FQGNSA. CDR3 sequence: CASTGGGYEQYF. The CDR3, as DNA: TGTGCCAGCACCGGAGGGGGGTACGAGCAGTACTTC.

This clonotype was picked up one time. CDR3 sequence (DNA): TGTGCCAGCAACCTCCAGGGGGACAGTACGAGCACCGGGGAGCTGTTTTTT. This translates into CASNLQGDSTSTGELFF. This chain links TRBV5-6 with TRBJ2-2, with 7 bases lining up with TRBD1. In germline, CDR1 is SGHDT, CDR2 YYEEEE. The V and J ends lost 6 bases and 4 bases, in that order; junction bases with no gene match: 15. The CDR3 spans 17 residues.

This clonotype occurred a few times. This rearrangement joins TRBV5-6 to TRBJ2-2, with D uncertain. The germline V gene has CDR1 SGHDT and CDR2 YYEEEE. The CDR3 consists of 13 residues. V was pared by 5 bases and J by 3 bases, with 8 bases between. The CDR3 loop reads CASRKGYTGELFF. In nucleotides, the CDR3 is TGTGCCAGCAGAAAGGGATACACCGGGGAGCTGTTTTTT. Based on the CDR3 plus reference TRBV5-6 and TRBJ2-2, the full variable domain is DAGVTQSPTHLIKTRGQQVTLRCSPKSGHDTVSWYQQALGQGPQFIFQYYEEEERQRGNFPDRFSGHQFPNYSSELNVNALLLGDSALYLCASRKGYTGELFFGEGSRLTVL.

This clonotype was counted only a few times. The chain recombines TRBV4-1 with TRBJ2-3; D is unresolved. This CDR3 has 14 residues. V lost 0 bases and J lost 2, with 6 bases in between. Germline V gene sequence: CDR1 MGHRA, CDR2 YSYEKL. This chain's CDR3 is CASSQDQITDTQYF. CDR3 sequence (DNA): TGCGCCAGCAGCCAAGATCAAATCACAGATACGCAGTATTTT.

The table lists this clonotype with a few counts. A clone one base away is much larger, so this may be a read error. The chain carries TRBV7-2 and TRBJ2-3, with 10 bases matching TRBD2. The CDR3 loop spans 14 amino acids. Germline CDR1 SGHTA, CDR2 FQGNSA. V trimming: 7 bases; J trimming: 2 bases; junction bases outside the gene matches: 3. CDR3: CASKLAGATDTQYF. The CDR3 nucleotides read TGTGCCAGCAAGCTAGCGGGGGCCACAGATACGCAGTATTTT.

This clonotype was detected ten times or more. This rearrangement joins TRBV28 to TRBJ2-3, with D unclear. The CDR3 consists of 11 residues. V lost 3 bases and J 5 bases, leaving 3 bases between the germline ends. Germline V gives CDR1 MDHEN, CDR2 SYDVKM. The CDR3 is CASSFKDTQYF. CDR3 bases: TGTGCCAGCAGTTTCAAAGATACGCAGTATTTT.

This clonotype was picked up one time. The chain couples TRBV7-6 to TRBJ2-2; 7 bases are a match to TRBD1. The germline CDR1 and CDR2 sequences are SGHVS and FNYEAQ. Trimming cost V 1 base and J 5 bases; bases outside gene matches: 4. The CDR3 has 15 amino acids. The CDR3 DNA reads as TGTGCCAGCAGCTTAGACCCCAGGGGGACCGGGGAGCTGTTTTTT. The encoded protein is CASSLDPRGTGELFF.

In this sample, this clonotype turned up many times. The J gene is TRBJ2-5, the V gene TRBV7-2; D may be TRBD1 or TRBD2 (5 bases each). CDR3 length: 20 amino acids. V lost 0 bases, J lost 0 bases, and 23 bases lay in between. CDR1 is SGHTA and CDR2 is FQGNSA in the germline V gene. The CDR3 sequence: CASSLALTTKLGTDQETQYF. The CDR3 region has the DNA TGTGCCAGCAGCTTAGCGCTTACTACCAAGCTTGGGACGGACCAAGAGACCCAGTACTTC.

This clonotype was counted ten times or more. The chain couples TRBV28 to TRBJ2-3, with 8 bases fitting TRBD2. Per germline, CDR1 MDHEN and CDR2 SYDVKM. J gave up 1 base and V 3 bases, and 12 bases lay outside the gene matches. The CDR3 covers 18 residues. In DNA, the CDR3 is TGTGCCAGCAGTTTTACTCCCCAGGGGACTAGGGGCACAGATACGCAGTATTTT. It encodes CASSFTPQGTRGTDTQYF.

This clonotype was seen many times. The rearrangement joins TRBV28 to TRBJ2-1, with a tentative D call TRBD2 (6 bases). Germline CDR1 is MDHEN and CDR2 is SYDVKM. The CDR3 runs 15 residues. Trimming removed 6 bases at V and 1 base at J, with 13 bases between. CDR3 amino acids: CASRLPSESYNEQFF. The CDR3 DNA sequence: TGTGCCAGCAGGCTGCCTAGCGAGTCCTACAATGAGCAGTTCTTC. Full variable domain (rest looked up from reference TRBV28 and TRBJ2-1): DVKVTQSSRYLVKRTGEKVFLECVQDMDHENMFWYRQDPGLGLRLIYFSYDVKMKEKGDIPEGYSVSREKKERFSLILESASTNQTSMYLCASRLPSESYNEQFFGPGTRLTVL.

This chain connects TRBV12-3 or TRBV12-4 to TRBJ2-1, with 9 positions matching TRBD1. The CDR3 runs to 18 residues. V dropped 6 bases and J dropped 5; count of bases not matched to a gene: 17. The CDR3 bases are TGTGCCAGCAGACCTGGACAGGGGCGGGAAAAAGGGGACAATGAGCAGTTCTTC. Residues: CASRPGQGREKGDNEQFF.

With regard to this clonotype: One base away lies a much larger clone, so this may be a sequencing read error. This chain joins TRBV12-3 or TRBV12-4 and TRBJ2-1; 7 bases agree with TRBD2. The CDR3 is 16 residues long. The CDR3 spells CANSFVSSGTDNEQFF. The CDR3 region has the DNA TGTGCCAACAGTTTTGTCTCTAGCGGTACAGACAATGAGCAGTTCTTC.

This clonotype was detected ten times or more. The rearrangement uses TRBV7-2 and TRBJ1-2; D remains ambiguous. This CDR3 is 15 amino acids long. Germline CDR1 SGHTA, CDR2 FQGNSA. V dropped 0 bases and J dropped 0 bases, with 8 bases sitting between them. The CDR3, as DNA: TGTGCCAGCAGCTTAGCCCCAGGTTCTAACTATGGCTACACCTTC. Its protein product is CASSLAPGSNYGYTF.

The V and J genes are TRBV6-2 or TRBV6-3 and TRBJ1-5, with D perhaps TRBD1 (6 bases). Between the trimmed V and J ends, which lost 3 bases and 6 bases, there was a span of 15 bases. This CDR3 region has 15 residues. Germline lookup yields CDR1 MNHEY and CDR2 SVGEGT. CDR3: CASSYVRGAGQPQHF. Here the CDR3 DNA reads TGTGCCAGCAGTTATGTCAGGGGAGCGGGTCAGCCCCAGCATTTT.

Comment on this clonotype: Just one base apart from a much larger clone, this may be a read error. This chain joins TRBV6-1 and TRBJ2-2, with D uncertain. The CDR3 covers 13 residues. V was pared by 2 bases and J by 4 bases, with 5 bases between. Germline loops: CDR1 MNHNS, CDR2 SASEGT. The CDR3 loop reads CASSEKATGELFF. The CDR3 bases are TGTGCCAGCAGTGAAAAGGCCACCGGGGAGCTGTTTTTT.

This clonotype came up many times. The chain employs TRBV20-1 and TRBJ2-3; 8 bases agree with TRBD1. The CDR3 loop spans 13 amino acids. Germline values: CDR1 DFQATT, CDR2 SNEGSKA (reference sequence). V gave up 6 bases and J gave up 3 bases; unmatched junction bases: 5. The CDR3 coding sequence is TGCAGTGCCCGGGACAGGTTAACAGATACGCAGTATTTT. Translating gives CSARDRLTDTQYF.

V gene TRBV20-1 combines with J gene TRBJ1-4; D gene unclear. Germline-derived CDR1 and CDR2 are DFQATT and SNEGSKA (reference sequence). The CDR3 is made up of 13 amino acids. V shed 5 bases and J shed 0 bases, with 7 bases lying between them. This chain's CDR3 is CSALDATNEKLFF. The CDR3 DNA sequence: TGCAGTGCTCTGGACGCAACTAATGAAAAACTGTTTTTT.

This clonotype appeared many times. J is TRBJ1-1 and V is TRBV6-2 or TRBV6-3; 9 bases fit TRBD1. CDR3 length equals 15 residues. Germline loops: CDR1 MNHEY, CDR2 SVGEGT. The V gene end was trimmed by 0 bases and the J gene end by 1 base; junction bases not matched to a gene: 0. The CDR3: CASSYSDRGNTEAFF. The CDR3 DNA is TGTGCCAGCAGTTACTCGGACAGGGGGAACACTGAAGCTTTCTTT.

At least ten counts were recorded for this clonotype. V gene TRBV3-1 combines with J gene TRBJ2-5; 9 nucleotides align to TRBD1. Germline CDR1 and CDR2: LGHDT and YNNKEL (reference sequence). The V segment lost 3 bases and the J segment 3 bases; nucleotides outside the gene matches: 2. This CDR3 region has 14 residues. CDR3 DNA: TGTGCCAGCAGCCAGGGACAGGGTGAAGAGACCCAGTACTTC. This sequence encodes CASSQGQGEETQYF.

This clonotype was counted many times. This sequence joins TRBV3-1 and TRBJ1-3; D is uncertain. This CDR3 is 15 amino acids long. Looked up from germline, CDR1 is LGHDT and CDR2 is YNNKEL (reference sequence). Trimming stripped 3 bases from V and 0 bases from J, with 9 bases between. The DNA for the CDR3 is TGTGCCAGCAGCCAGGACGCTAACTCTGGAAACACCATATATTTT. Protein product: CASSQDANSGNTIYF.

This clonotype was seen only a few times. This chain uses TRBV28 with TRBJ1-2; D may be TRBD1 (5 bases). V lost 5 bases and J lost 2, with 15 bases in between. The germline CDR1 and CDR2 sequences are MDHEN and SYDVKM. The CDR3 sequence is 15 residues long. CDR3 sequence reads: CASSTTGLLNYGYTF. DNA for the CDR3: TGTGCCAGCAGTACCACAGGCCTACTCAACTATGGCTACACCTTC.

This clonotype was counted at least ten times. The chain links TRBV27 to TRBJ2-7; D may be TRBD1 (6 bases). Germline assignment: CDR1 MNHEY and CDR2 SMNVEV (reference sequence). V shed 2 bases and J shed 1 base, with 9 bases lying between them. This CDR3 region has 14 residues. CDR3 region: CASSLRQESYEQYF. The CDR3 coding sequence is TGTGCCAGCAGTTTAAGACAGGAATCCTACGAGCAGTACTTC.

This clonotype has at least ten counts. The chain recombines TRBV5-1 with TRBJ2-7; D is perhaps TRBD1 (5 bases). Deletions cut 3 bases from V and 1 base from J, with 8 bases between. This CDR3 region has 13 residues. CDR1 and CDR2 from the germline V gene are SGHRS and YFSETQ. The CDR3 protein is CASSSDISYEQYF. In nucleotides, the CDR3 is TGCGCCAGCAGCTCGGACATATCCTACGAGCAGTACTTC.

This clonotype was seen a handful of times. CDR3 sequence reads: CASSRHLTSLSYNEQFF. The CDR3 DNA follows: TGTGCCAGCAGTAGACATCTAACTAGCCTCTCCTACAATGAGCAGTTCTTC. V and J are TRBV6-2 or TRBV6-3 and TRBJ2-1, with a tentative D call TRBD2 (6 bases). The CDR3 totals 17 residues. Trimming removed 5 bases at V and 0 bases at J, with 17 bases between. CDR1 is MNHEY and CDR2 is SVGEGT in the germline V gene.

This clonotype was seen at least ten times. The gene calls are TRBV12-3 or TRBV12-4 and TRBJ2-1; 14 bases agree with TRBD2. V was pared by 5 bases and J by 6 bases, with 6 bases of the junction left unmatched. The CDR3 loop spans 16 amino acids. The CDR3 region has the DNA TGTGCCAGCAGTACTAAGACTAGCGGGAGGGTCAATGAGCAGTTCTTC. Translated: CASSTKTSGRVNEQFF.

This clonotype was counted ten times or more. This rearrangement joins TRBV2 to TRBJ2-2; no clear D. This CDR3 has 17 residues. Between the trimmed V and J ends, which lost 9 bases and 3 bases, there was a span of 23 bases. Germline V gives CDR1 SNHLY, CDR2 FYNNEI. The DNA of the CDR3 is TGTGCCAGGAGAGGATCGGATTCGGGTGTGGACACCGGGGAGCTGTTTTTT. Amino acid sequence: CARRGSDSGVDTGELFF.